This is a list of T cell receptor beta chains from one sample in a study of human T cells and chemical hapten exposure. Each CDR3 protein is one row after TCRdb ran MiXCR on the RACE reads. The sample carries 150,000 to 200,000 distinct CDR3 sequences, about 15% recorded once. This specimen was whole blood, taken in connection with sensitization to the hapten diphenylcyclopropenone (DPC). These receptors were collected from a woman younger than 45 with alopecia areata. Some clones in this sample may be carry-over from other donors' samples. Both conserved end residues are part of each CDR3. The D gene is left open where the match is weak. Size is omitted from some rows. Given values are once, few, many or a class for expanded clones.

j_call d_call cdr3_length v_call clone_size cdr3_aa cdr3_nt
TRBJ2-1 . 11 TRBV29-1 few CSVESGSVAFF TGCAGCGTTGAATCCGGGTCGGTCGCGTTCTTC
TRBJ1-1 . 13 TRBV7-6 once CASSLEPYTEAFF TGTGCCAGCAGCTTGGAGCCCTACACTGAAGCTTTCTTT
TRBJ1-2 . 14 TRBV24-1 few CATSDAGTPYGYTF TGTGCCACCAGTGATGCCGGGACTCCCTATGGCTACACCTTC
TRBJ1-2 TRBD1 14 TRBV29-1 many CSVEETGWHYGYTF TGCAGCGTTGAAGAGACAGGGTGGCACTATGGCTACACCTTC
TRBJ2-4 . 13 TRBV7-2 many CASSPGAKNIQYF TGTGCCAGCAGTCCGGGGGCCAAAAACATTCAGTACTTC
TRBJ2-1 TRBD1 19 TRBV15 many CATSRARDSRLGSYNEQFF TGTGCCACCAGCAGAGCACGGGACAGCAGATTAGGCTCCTACAATGAGCAGTTCTTC
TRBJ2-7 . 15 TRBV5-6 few CASSLPAGPIYEQYF TGTGCCAGCAGCTTGCCCGCGGGGCCCATCTACGAGCAGTACTTC
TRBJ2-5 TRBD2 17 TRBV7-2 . CASSFFIDPGLAKTQYF TGTGCCAGCAGCTTCTTTATCGACCCCGGACTAGCGAAGACCCAGTACTTC
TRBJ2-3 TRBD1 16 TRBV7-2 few CASIEQGVGSTDTQYF TGTGCCAGCATAGAACAGGGGGTAGGGAGCACAGATACGCAGTATTTT
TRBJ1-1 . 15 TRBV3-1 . CASSQVGVRNTEAFF TGTGCCAGCAGCCAAGTGGGGGTAAGGAACACTGAAGCTTTCTTT
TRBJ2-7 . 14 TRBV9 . CASSVGTVSYEQYF TGTGCCAGCAGCGTAGGGACAGTATCCTACGAGCAGTACTTC
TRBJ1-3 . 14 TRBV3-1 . CASSSTPLGNTIYF TGTGCCAGCAGCTCGACGCCCCTTGGAAACACCATATATTTT
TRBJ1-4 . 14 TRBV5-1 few CASSLDTTSEKLFF TGCGCCAGCAGCCTGGATACAACGAGTGAAAAACTGTTTTTT
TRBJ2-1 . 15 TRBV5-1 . CASSRTTSSYNEQFF TGCGCCAGCAGCAGGACTACCAGCTCCTACAATGAGCAGTTCTTC